This T cell receptor (beta chain) was sequenced in a study of patients and donors after allogeneic stem cell transplantation. Germline V gene lookup returns CDR1 MNHEY and CDR2 SVGAGI. This CDR3 is built from 15 residues. V shed 4 bases and J shed 4 bases, with 16 bases lying between them. MiXCR, applied by TCRdb to the RT-PCR reads, yields one record per CDR3 protein. The sample records some 92,000 distinct CDR3 sequences, roughly 48% being singletons. The sample taken for sequencing was blood, either unsorted or a sorted T cell fraction (not recorded which). The receptor's source is a human donor who was either an allogeneic HSCT recipient or a stem cell or donor lymphocyte infusion donor (not recorded which). It is not recorded whose cells these are; they may come from a transplant donor. The rearrangement links TRBV6-5 to TRBJ1-2; D is unresolved. CDR3 sequence: CASSSPYSSPYGYTF. CDR3 sequence (DNA): TGTGCCAGCAGTTCGCCTTATTCTTCTCCCTATGGCTACACCTTC.